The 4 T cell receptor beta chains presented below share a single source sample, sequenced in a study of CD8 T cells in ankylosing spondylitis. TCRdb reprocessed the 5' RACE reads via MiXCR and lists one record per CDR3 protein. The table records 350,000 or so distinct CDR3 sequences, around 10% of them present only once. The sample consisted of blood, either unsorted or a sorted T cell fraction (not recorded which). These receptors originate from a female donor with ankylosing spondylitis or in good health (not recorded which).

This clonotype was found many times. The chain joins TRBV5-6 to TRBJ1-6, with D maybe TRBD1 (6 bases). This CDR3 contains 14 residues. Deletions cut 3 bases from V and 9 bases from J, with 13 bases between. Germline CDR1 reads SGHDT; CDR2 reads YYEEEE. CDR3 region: CASSWGPVSSPLHF. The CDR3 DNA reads TGTGCCAGCAGCTGGGGGCCAGTTTCTTCACCCCTCCACTTT.

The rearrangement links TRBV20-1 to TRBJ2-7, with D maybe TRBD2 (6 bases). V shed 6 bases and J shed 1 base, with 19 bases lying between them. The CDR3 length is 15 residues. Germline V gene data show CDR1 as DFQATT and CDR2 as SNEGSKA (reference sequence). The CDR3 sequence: CSATRSEGRSYEQYF. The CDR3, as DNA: TGCAGTGCCACGAGGTCGGAGGGCAGGTCCTACGAGCAGTACTTC.

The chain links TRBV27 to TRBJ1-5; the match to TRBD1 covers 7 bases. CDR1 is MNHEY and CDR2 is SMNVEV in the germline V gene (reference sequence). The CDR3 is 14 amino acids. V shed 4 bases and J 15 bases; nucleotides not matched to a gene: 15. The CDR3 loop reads CASSSNPRTGDWHF. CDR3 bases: TGTGCCAGCAGTTCAAATCCGCGAACAGGGGACTGGCATTTT.

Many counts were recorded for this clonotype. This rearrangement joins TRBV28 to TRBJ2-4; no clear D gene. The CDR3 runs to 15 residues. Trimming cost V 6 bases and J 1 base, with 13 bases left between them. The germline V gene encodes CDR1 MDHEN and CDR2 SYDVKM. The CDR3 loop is CASSLFLGAKNIQYF. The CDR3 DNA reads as TGTGCCAGCAGCCTTTTTCTTGGGGCCAAAAACATTCAGTACTTC.